This passage covers 21 T cell receptor beta chains from one sample sequenced in a study of cytomegalovirus exposure and HLA in healthy donors. PCR involved 60 Vbeta and 13 Jbeta primers. The assay was immunoSEQ multiplex PCR, and TCRdb's table has in-frame clones only and misses some. The data hold about 110,000 clones, with about 78% observed a single time. The source material was PBMCs. The receptors shown here come from a young man in good health and CMV-seronegative.

The genes are TRBV7-2 and TRBJ2-3; D remains unclear. Trimming pared 1 base from V and 6 bases from J, leaving 11 bases between. Looked up from germline, CDR1 is SGHTA and CDR2 is FQGNSA. The CDR3 loop spans 14 amino acids. In DNA, the CDR3 is TGTGCCAGCAGCTTAGTCCGGAGTGGGGATACGCAGTATTTT. Amino acids: CASSLVRSGDTQYF.

This clone was counted a few times. V usage is TRBV2 and J usage is TRBJ2-1; 9 bases are shared with TRBD1. Trimming at V came to 7 bases and at J to 9 bases, leaving 4 bases not matched to a gene. Germline V CDR1 and CDR2: SNHLY, FYNNEI. There are 12 residues in the CDR3. The CDR3 loop is CASKGQGFEQFF. DNA for the CDR3: TGTGCCAGCAAGGGACAGGGATTTGAGCAGTTCTTC.

This chain uses TRBV4-2 with TRBJ1-4; D might be TRBD1 (5 bases). This CDR3 has 15 amino acids. The germline gives CDR1 LGHNA, CDR2 YNFKEQ. The germline V and J ends were trimmed by 0 bases and 8 bases, with 13 bases remaining between them. The CDR3 sequence: CASSQDRRDTEKLFF. In DNA, the CDR3 is TGTGCCAGCAGCCAAGACCGCAGGGATACAGAAAAACTGTTTTTT.

The gene calls are TRBV20-1 and TRBJ2-7; no reliable D call. This CDR3 has 8 amino acids. CDR1 and CDR2 (germline): DFQATT, SNEGSKA (reference sequence). The V and J ends lost 6 bases and 7 bases respectively, with 4 bases between them. The CDR3 nucleotides read TGCAGTGCCCGGGAGCAGTACTTC. It encodes CSAREQYF.

The chain combines TRBV19 with TRBJ1-5, with D unresolved. V was clipped by 1 base and J by 1 base, with 5 bases between them. Germline V gene sequence: CDR1 LNHDA, CDR2 SQIVND (reference sequence). CDR3 length equals 14 residues. In DNA, the CDR3 is TGTGCCAGTAGTATAGGAGGGAGCAATCAGCCCCAGCATTTT. It specifies CASSIGGSNQPQHF.

The chain joins TRBV6-1 to TRBJ1-2; D unresolved. V was pared by 8 bases and J by 5 bases, with 15 bases between. The length of the CDR3 is 13 residues. CDR1 MNHNS and CDR2 SASEGT come from the germline V gene. The CDR3 spells CASEAAGAYGYTF. Here the CDR3 DNA reads TGTGCCAGCGAAGCGGCCGGTGCTTATGGCTACACCTTC.

CDR3 amino acids: CASSLESHRGGEQYF. CDR3 DNA sequence: TGTGCCAGCAGCTTAGAGTCTCACAGGGGGGGCGAGCAGTACTTC. The rearrangement joins TRBV11-2 to TRBJ2-7; a possible D gene is TRBD1 (8 bases). V shed 0 bases and J shed 6 bases, with 15 bases lying between them. Germline values: CDR1 SGHAT, CDR2 FQNNGV. The CDR3 is 15 amino acids.

The rearrangement links TRBV6-1 to TRBJ2-3; tentative D call: TRBD2 (5 bases). Trimming took off 2 bases at V and 0 bases at J, with 9 bases between the two ends. In germline, CDR1 is MNHNS, CDR2 SASEGT. The CDR3 extends over 15 amino acids. The CDR3 reads CASSERTSSTDTQYF. In DNA form, the CDR3 reads TGTGCCAGCAGTGAAAGGACTTCTAGCACAGATACGCAGTATTTT.

The chain carries TRBV5-6 and TRBJ1-5; a possible D gene is TRBD1 (5 bases). Germline-derived CDR1 and CDR2 are SGHDT and YYEEEE. The CDR3 is 15 amino acids. V lost 1 base and J 4 bases, leaving 12 bases between the germline ends. The CDR3 DNA is TGTGCCAGCAGCTTGAAGGGGTCGCGGAATCAGCCCCAGCATTTT. Its translation: CASSLKGSRNQPQHF. Using reference TRBV5-6 and TRBJ1-5 for the parts outside the CDR3, the full variable domain is DAGVTQSPTHLIKTRGQQVTLRCSPKSGHDTVSWYQQALGQGPQFIFQYYEEEERQRGNFPDRFSGHQFPNYSSELNVNALLLGDSALYLCASSLKGSRNQPQHFGDGTRLSIL.

The CDR3 sequence is CASSPRSDQPQHF. The CDR3 DNA reads TGTGCCAGCAGTCCGCGGTCCGATCAGCCCCAGCATTTT. The V gene is TRBV2, the J gene TRBJ1-5; D is uncertain. The CDR3 is made up of 13 amino acids. The V end was cut by 5 bases, the J end by 5 bases, with 10 bases between. CDR1 is SNHLY, CDR2 FYNNEI, per germline.

The J gene is TRBJ1-5, the V gene TRBV4-1; D gene uncertain. The ends were cut back, 0 bases at V and 2 bases at J, with 14 bases in the middle. Germline V gives CDR1 MGHRA, CDR2 YSYEKL. The CDR3 sequence is 17 residues long. The CDR3 DNA is TGCGCCAGCAGCCAAGAGATCAGTGGAGCGGGCAATCAGCCCCAGCATTTT. It codes for CASSQEISGAGNQPQHF.

This clone was observed a handful of times. This chain joins TRBV5-4 and TRBJ2-3, with D maybe TRBD2 (5 bases). In germline, CDR1 is SGHNT, CDR2 YYREEE (reference sequence). The CDR3 sequence is 15 residues long. Trimming removed 7 bases at V and 3 bases at J, with 18 bases between. The CDR3 reads CASSSRLRETDTQYF. CDR3 in DNA: TGTGCCAGCTCTTCCCGGCTTCGGGAAACAGATACGCAGTATTTT. Full variable domain (outside the CDR3, taken from reference TRBV5-4 and TRBJ2-3): ETGVTQSPTHLIKTRGQQVTLRCSSQSGHNTVSWYQQALGQGPQFIFQYYREEENGRGNFPPRFSGLQFPNYSSELNVNALELDDSALYLCASSSRLRETDTQYFGPGTRLTVL.

This clone came up a few times. The chain links TRBV27 to TRBJ1-2; 8 bases agree with TRBD1. Per the germline V gene, CDR1 is MNHEY and CDR2 is SMNVEV (reference sequence). This CDR3 is built from 13 residues. V shed 5 bases, J shed 5 bases, and the junction held 4 bases outside the gene matches. The CDR3, as DNA: TGTGCCAGCAGTGCTACAGGGGGTTATGGCTACACCTTC. It yields the protein CASSATGGYGYTF.

This clone was observed a few times. J is TRBJ1-2 and V is TRBV29-1; D perhaps matches TRBD1 (5 bases). Germline assignment: CDR1 SQVTM and CDR2 ANQGSEA. The CDR3 consists of 13 residues. V gave up 7 bases and J gave up 5 bases, with 17 bases separating them. In nucleotides, the CDR3 is TGCAGCGCCCTGTCCGGGACTTCATATGGCTACACCTTC. As protein: CSALSGTSYGYTF. Full variable domain (outside the CDR3, taken from reference TRBV29-1 and TRBJ1-2): SAVISQKPSRDICQRGTSLTIQCQVDSQVTMMFWYRQQPGQSLTLIATANQGSEATYESGFVIDKFPISRPNLTFSTLTVSNMSPEDSSIYLCSALSGTSYGYTFGSGTRLTVV.

The chain is built from TRBV5-1 and TRBJ2-7, with D uncertain. The CDR3 runs 12 residues. CDR1 and CDR2 (germline): SGHRS, YFSETQ. V was pared by 4 bases and J by 2 bases, with 7 bases between. In nucleotides, the CDR3 is TGCGCCAGCAGCGCAACTACCTACGAGCAGTACTTC. Translated, it gives CASSATTYEQYF.

The rearrangement joins TRBV5-6 to TRBJ1-3; 9 positions match TRBD1. V trimming: 1 base; J trimming: 4 bases; junction bases outside the gene matches: 3. Per the germline V gene, CDR1 is SGHDT and CDR2 is YYEEEE. The CDR3 totals 15 residues. CDR3 amino acids: CASSLMTGGGNTIYF. Here the CDR3 DNA reads TGTGCCAGCAGCTTGATGACAGGGGGGGGAAACACCATATATTTT.

The table lists this clone with a few counts. The chain uses TRBV5-1 and TRBJ1-1; D may be TRBD1 (6 bases). Looked up from germline, CDR1 is SGHRS and CDR2 is YFSETQ. The length of the CDR3 is 15 residues. The V and J ends lost 4 bases and 4 bases respectively, with 17 bases between them. CDR3: CASSVLQGSGTEAFF. DNA for the CDR3: TGCGCCAGCAGCGTGCTACAGGGATCGGGCACTGAAGCTTTCTTT.

The J gene is TRBJ1-2, the V gene TRBV12-5; D possibly corresponds to TRBD1 (5 bases). Trimming pared 6 bases from V and 6 bases from J, leaving 14 bases between. This CDR3 is built from 13 residues. CDR1 is LGHNT and CDR2 is FRNRAP in the germline V gene. This CDR3 is CASGGGGNHGYTF. DNA of the CDR3: TGTGCTAGTGGGGGGGGAGGGAACCATGGCTACACCTTC.

This clone was observed a single time. The chain has TRBV11-2 and TRBJ2-7; the match to TRBD1 covers 7 bases. The length of the CDR3 is 15 residues. V gave up 6 bases and J gave up 4 bases; unmatched junction bases: 12. Germline V gene data show CDR1 as SGHAT and CDR2 as FQNNGV. DNA for the CDR3: TGTGCCAGCAGGACCGTTAAGGGGGCTTCGTACGAGCAGTACTTC. Protein: CASRTVKGASYEQYF.

The rearrangement links TRBV29-1 to TRBJ1-4; D call uncertain. There are 14 residues in the CDR3. Looked up from germline, CDR1 is SQVTM and CDR2 is ANQGSEA. Trimming pared 3 bases from V and 8 bases from J, leaving 16 bases between. The CDR3 here is CSVEISGASEKLFF. CDR3 sequence (DNA): TGCAGCGTTGAGATTTCTGGAGCGAGCGAAAAACTGTTTTTT.

The J gene is TRBJ1-2, the V gene TRBV7-9; D is unclear. Germline V lookup: CDR1 SEHNR, CDR2 FQNEAQ (reference sequence). The CDR3 has 15 residues. V dropped 3 bases and J dropped 4 bases, with 15 bases sitting between them. In DNA form, the CDR3 reads TGTGCCAGCAGCTTCTTTCTTTCCGGGATCTATGGCTACACCTTC. Protein: CASSFFLSGIYGYTF.